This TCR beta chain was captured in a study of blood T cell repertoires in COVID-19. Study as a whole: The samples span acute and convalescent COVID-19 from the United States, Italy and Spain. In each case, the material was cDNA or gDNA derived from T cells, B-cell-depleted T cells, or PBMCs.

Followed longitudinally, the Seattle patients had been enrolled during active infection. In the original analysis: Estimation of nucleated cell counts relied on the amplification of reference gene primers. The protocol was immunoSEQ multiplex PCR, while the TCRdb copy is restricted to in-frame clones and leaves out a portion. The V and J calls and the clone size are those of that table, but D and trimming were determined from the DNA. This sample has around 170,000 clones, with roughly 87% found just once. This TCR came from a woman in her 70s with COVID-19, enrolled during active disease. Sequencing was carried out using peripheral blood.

CDR3 DNA sequence: TGTGCCAGCTCATCAGAGACAGTCGGACCCGGGGAGCTGTTTTTT. Protein: CASSSETVGPGELFF. V usage is TRBV18 and J usage is TRBJ2-2; tentative D call: TRBD1 (5 bases). The CDR3 sequence is 15 residues long. Germline assignment: CDR1 KGHSH and CDR2 LQKENI. V lost 5 bases and J 6 bases, leaving 16 bases between the germline ends.